The 20 T cell receptor beta chains below were found in one sample sequenced in a study of beta chain features in type 1 diabetes. General study points: A moderate, significant TCRB CDR3 shortening appeared in type 1 diabetes across four CD4+ subsets.

Antigens for these TCRs are unknown. Every isolated RNA sample was fully reverse transcribed, so sequencing captured expressed TCRB transcripts. The protocol was immunoSEQ multiplex PCR, while the TCRdb copy is restricted to in-frame clones and leaves out a portion. Among 300,000 to 350,000 clones listed, over 7% were seen once. Sequenced: central memory CD4+ T cells from blood. Every receptor here comes from a man aged 25-45 years with type 1 diabetes.

This clone appeared a few times. This rearrangement joins TRBV4-1 to TRBJ1-3; D uncertain. Trimming stripped 4 bases from V and 1 base from J, with 14 bases between. The CDR3 runs to 16 residues. Per germline, CDR1 MGHRA and CDR2 YSYEKL. The DNA for the CDR3 is TGCGCCAGCAGCCGAGGTGACCCCAATTCTGGAAACACCATATATTTT. This encodes CASSRGDPNSGNTIYF.

J is TRBJ2-3 and V is TRBV9; TRBD2 matches 11 bases. The CDR3 runs to 17 residues. Germline CDR1 reads SGDLS; CDR2 reads YYNGEE. V lost 4 bases and J lost 4; bases outside the gene matches: 11. The CDR3 region is CASSPVALAGGADTQYF. In DNA form, the CDR3 reads TGTGCCAGCAGCCCAGTAGCCCTAGCGGGGGGCGCAGATACGCAGTATTTT.

The chain links TRBV6-6 to TRBJ2-4; D not resolved. The CDR3 has 15 residues. Trimming pared 0 bases from V and 6 bases from J, leaving 12 bases between. Germline V gives CDR1 MNHNY, CDR2 SVGAGI (reference sequence). The chain's CDR3 is CASSYSLGGSNIQYF. CDR3 coding DNA: TGTGCCAGCAGTTACTCGCTGGGTGGATCAAACATTCAGTACTTC.

This clone occurred a few times. CDR3 DNA: TGTGCCACCAGCAGGACAGGGTACGGCTACACCTTC. Translating gives CATSRTGYGYTF. The chain uses TRBV15 and TRBJ1-2, with 7 nucleotides matching TRBD1. V lost 3 bases to trimming and J lost 8 bases; unmatched junction nucleotides: 3. The V gene's germline CDR1 is LNHNV and CDR2 YYDKDF (reference sequence). The CDR3 has 12 amino acids.

DNA for the CDR3: TGCGCCAGCAGCCAAGATTCCCAGGGGGCCGGTCAGTACTTC. Encoded protein: CASSQDSQGAGQYF. The J gene is TRBJ2-4, the V gene TRBV4-3; 8 bases fit TRBD1. CDR1 is LGHNA, CDR2 YSLEER, per germline. J was trimmed by 12 bases and V by 0 bases; bases with no gene match: 7. This CDR3 is 14 amino acids long.

This rearrangement joins TRBV18 to TRBJ2-1, with 8 bases identical to TRBD1. The CDR3 length is 16 residues. CDR1 KGHSH and CDR2 LQKENI come from the germline V gene. The V gene end was trimmed by 3 bases and the J gene end by 6 bases; junction bases not matched to a gene: 10. The CDR3 region is CASSPGLDRAPNEQFF. CDR3 bases: TGTGCCAGCTCACCTGGACTGGACAGGGCCCCCAATGAGCAGTTCTTC.

This clone was counted between two and nine times. V and J are TRBV9 and TRBJ2-1; D is perhaps TRBD2 (7 bases). Germline V gene data show CDR1 as SGDLS and CDR2 as YYNGEE. Trimming shortened V by 0 bases and J by 3 bases, and 16 bases separated the two germline ends. The CDR3 consists of 17 residues. CDR3 in DNA: TGTGCCAGCAGCGTAGGGTCAAGCGGGGACATCTACAATGAGCAGTTCTTC. Translation gives CASSVGSSGDIYNEQFF.

This clone turned up a few times. The chain carries TRBV7-2 and TRBJ2-3, with D unclear. Germline CDR1 is SGHTA and CDR2 is FQGNSA. The germline V and J ends were trimmed by 1 base and 6 bases, with 14 bases remaining between them. The length of the CDR3 is 15 residues. CDR3 sequence: CASSLERSLVDTQYF. The CDR3 DNA follows: TGTGCCAGCAGCTTAGAACGGTCCCTGGTGGATACGCAGTATTTT.

This clone showed up just a few times. This chain connects TRBV10-2 to TRBJ1-1, with unresolved D. The CDR3 sequence is 15 residues long. The germline gives CDR1 WSHSY, CDR2 SAAADI. The V and J ends lost 1 base and 2 bases respectively, with 11 bases between them. CDR3 loop: CASSELAMGNTEAFF. The CDR3 nucleotides read TGCGCCAGCAGTGAGTTGGCAATGGGTAACACTGAAGCTTTCTTT.

The DNA of the CDR3 is TGCAGCGTTTCCAGGGGCACAGGGCCCCAGCATTTT. It encodes CSVSRGTGPQHF. The chain has TRBV29-1 and TRBJ1-5; D perhaps matches TRBD1 (6 bases). Between the trimmed V and J ends, which lost 5 bases and 9 bases, there was a span of 14 bases. CDR1 is SQVTM and CDR2 is ANQGSEA in the germline V gene. The CDR3 consists of 12 residues.

This clone showed up just a few times. This rearrangement joins TRBV5-1 to TRBJ2-1, with 9 nucleotides matching TRBD2. The CDR3 extends over 14 amino acids. V shed 7 bases and J 4 bases; nucleotides not matched to a gene: 6. Germline V gene lookup returns CDR1 SGHRS and CDR2 YFSETQ. This chain's CDR3 is CASGIAGEYNEQFF. The CDR3 DNA reads as TGCGCCAGCGGAATAGCGGGGGAGTACAATGAGCAGTTCTTC.

The chain carries TRBV9 and TRBJ2-3; a possible D gene is TRBD2 (6 bases). V shed 4 bases and J shed 3 bases, with 15 bases lying between them. CDR3 length: 15 amino acids. Germline CDR1 reads SGDLS; CDR2 reads YYNGEE. The CDR3 protein is CASSQGGVGTDTQYF. DNA of the CDR3: TGTGCCAGCAGCCAGGGCGGGGTAGGGACAGATACGCAGTATTTT.

This clone was seen only a few times. The chain links TRBV27 to TRBJ2-2, with D possibly matching TRBD2 (6 bases). Germline V gives CDR1 MNHEY, CDR2 SMNVEV (reference sequence). This CDR3 contains 15 residues. V gave up 7 bases and J gave up 4 bases, with 16 bases separating them. The CDR3 nucleotides are TGTGCCAGCACCTACCGTACTAGCTCCACCGGGGAGCTGTTTTTT. Residues: CASTYRTSSTGELFF.

This clone is medium-sized. The rearrangement links TRBV28 to TRBJ2-4; D remains unclear. Trimming took off 8 bases at V and 2 bases at J, with 7 bases between the two ends. Germline V CDR1 and CDR2: MDHEN, SYDVKM. CDR3 length equals 12 residues. Written as DNA, the CDR3 is TGTGCCAGCGAGAGTACCAAAAACATTCAGTACTTC. It specifies CASESTKNIQYF.

The V and J genes are TRBV5-5 and TRBJ1-3; D perhaps matches TRBD1 (6 bases). Trimming took 2 bases from V and 3 from J, leaving 9 bases between them. Germline V gives CDR1 SGHKS, CDR2 YYEKEE (reference sequence). This CDR3 spans 14 amino acids. CDR3 nucleotides: TGTGCCAGCAGCTTACAGGGATTTGGAAACACCATATATTTT. Its protein is CASSLQGFGNTIYF.

The chain combines TRBV28 with TRBJ1-1; 10 bases fit TRBD1. V dropped 5 bases and J dropped 6; count of bases not matched to a gene: 12. Germline V gene sequence: CDR1 MDHEN, CDR2 SYDVKM. The CDR3 is 16 residues long. In DNA, the CDR3 is TGTGCCAGCAGTATACTCCCGGGACAGGGGAATGCTGAAGCTTTCTTT. This gives the protein CASSILPGQGNAEAFF.

This clone showed up just a few times. The chain couples TRBV23-1 to TRBJ1-6; TRBD1 might be the D (5 bases). TRBV23-1 is designated an ORF whose function remains uncertain. The CDR3 totals 17 residues. The germline V and J ends were trimmed by 0 bases and 8 bases, with 17 bases remaining between them. The CDR3 spells CASSQSPGAGYYSPLHF. The CDR3 region has the DNA TGCGCCAGCAGTCAATCCCCTGGGGCAGGGTACTATTCACCCCTCCACTTT.

This clone was seen more than once but under ten times. The chain links TRBV19 to TRBJ1-5; no firm D call. Deletions cut 7 bases from V and 0 bases from J, with 10 bases between. The CDR3 covers 14 residues. In germline, CDR1 is LNHDA, CDR2 SQIVND (reference sequence). CDR3 sequence (DNA): TGTGCCAGTACGACGGCCTATAGCAATCAGCCCCAGCATTTT. It translates to CASTTAYSNQPQHF.

The sample holds a few counts of this clone. The rearrangement joins TRBV30 to TRBJ1-1; no clear D gene. The V gene lost 5 bases and the J gene lost 0 bases, with 4 bases spanning the gap. Per germline, CDR1 GTSNPN and CDR2 SVGIG (reference sequence). This CDR3 has 11 residues. CDR3 residues: CAWHMNTEAFF. The CDR3 nucleotides are TGTGCCTGGCATATGAACACTGAAGCTTTCTTT.

This clone was counted between two and nine times. In DNA form, the CDR3 reads TGTGCCAGCAGCCCCCGACAGGGAAGGAACGAGCAGTACTTC. It yields the protein CASSPRQGRNEQYF. The chain uses TRBV7-2 and TRBJ2-7; 7 nucleotides line up with TRBD1. The V gene's germline CDR1 is SGHTA and CDR2 FQGNSA. The CDR3 consists of 14 residues. V lost 5 bases, J lost 5 bases, and 9 bases stayed unmatched.